Detailed here is one T cell receptor beta chain. Its antigen is currently not known. Base qualities are not at hand, and no much larger clone is one base apart. The CDR3 covers 13 residues, taking in both the cysteine and the phenylalanine. Just CDR3 DNA is preserved here, 39 bases in frame from base 1. Trimming removed 8 bases from V and 3 bases from J, leaving 11 bases between the germline ends. This sample is part of a study of post-analysis software for immune sequencing data (dated by TCRdb to the mid-2010s). A note on the overall study: Disease courses on record covered relapsing-remitting, secondary progressive and progressive-relapsing multiple sclerosis, though some patients had no subtype annotation. The multiple sclerosis patient repertoires were compared with ten to eleven previously published healthy control repertoires from donors aged about 6 to 26 years. A subset of samples was prepared in parallel using single-end sample barcoding, then pooled and co-amplified after Illumina adapter ligation. Overall study results and their limits: Multiple sclerosis patients had significantly lower normalized Chao1 diversity than controls, a result that suggests substantial peripheral T-cell clonal expansion. The multiple sclerosis patient group was slightly younger than the control group. A handful of TRBV segments, including TRBV5-6, TRBV5-1 and TRBV20-1, were significantly more frequent in patients than controls. When samples were clustered directly using the F measure, samples prepared in the same batch co-clustered strongly, which prompted a batch-effect correction.

To demonstrate the VDJtools post-analysis software, TCR beta repertoires were profiled from the peripheral blood of 13 young patients with multiple sclerosis. The multiple sclerosis patients were children and adolescents between about 6 and 16 years of age. Library preparation employed PCR. The sequencer was an Illumina HiSeq 2500. Unique molecular identifiers were incorporated into TCR beta cDNA libraries to reduce PCR and sequencing biases. Some 500,000 cDNA molecules were obtained for every 1 to 10 million input T cells, so each molecule roughly corresponded to one T cell. The same protocol used for the earlier healthy control dataset was applied to prepare and sequence the patient libraries. Within a given batch, samples were prepared together, multiplexed and sequenced on the same HiSeq lane. The authors' pipeline ran thus. Raw barcoded reads were processed with MIGEC, discarding single-read molecular identifier groups before consensus assembly and CDR3 extraction. VDJtools was used for post-analysis of the clonotype tables, with diversity normalized by down-sampling every dataset to the smallest sample size. Repertoire overlap clustering matched CDR3 amino acid but not nucleotide sequences to correct batch-related cross-sample contamination. The public sequencing data were trimmed at Q25 with fastp and processed into clonotypes with MiXCR by TCRdb, which kept only in-frame beta chains. Entries that share a CDR3 protein sequence are merged under the most common genes and DNA. TCRdb assigned the V and J calls; the authors' analysis was not used. This sample is represented by roughly 400,000 distinct CDR3 sequences; 30% to 45% of them were singletons. The ten biggest clones cover under 9% of the sample.

The sample was blood. The rearranged segments are TRBV12-3 or TRBV12-4 and TRBJ1-5, with the D gene uncertain. The TCR sequence derives from a girl aged 2 to 10 with multiple sclerosis. The DNA reads TGTGCCAGCCTTCCGGACCTCAATCAGCCCCAGCATTTT. Protein translation: CASLPDLNQPQHF.